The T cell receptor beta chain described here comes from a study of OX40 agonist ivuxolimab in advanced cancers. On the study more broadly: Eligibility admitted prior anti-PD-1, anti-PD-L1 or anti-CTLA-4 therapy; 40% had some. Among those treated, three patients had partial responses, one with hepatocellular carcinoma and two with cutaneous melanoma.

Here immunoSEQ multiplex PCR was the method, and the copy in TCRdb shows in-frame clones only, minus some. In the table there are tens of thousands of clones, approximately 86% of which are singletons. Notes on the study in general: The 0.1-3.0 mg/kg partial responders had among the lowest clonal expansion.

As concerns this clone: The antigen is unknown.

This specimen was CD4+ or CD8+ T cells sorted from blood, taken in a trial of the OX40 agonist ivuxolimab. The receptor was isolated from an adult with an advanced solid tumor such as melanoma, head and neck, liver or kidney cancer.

Written as DNA, the CDR3 is TGTGCCAGCAGACCCGGGACAGGGATGGAGTTTTACAATCAGCCCCAGCATTTT. It encodes CASRPGTGMEFYNQPQHF. The chain has TRBV2 and TRBJ1-5; 9 nucleotides agree with TRBD1. CDR3 length equals 18 residues. Germline V gene lookup returns CDR1 SNHLY and CDR2 FYNNEI. V gave up 6 bases and J gave up 3 bases; unmatched junction bases: 15.